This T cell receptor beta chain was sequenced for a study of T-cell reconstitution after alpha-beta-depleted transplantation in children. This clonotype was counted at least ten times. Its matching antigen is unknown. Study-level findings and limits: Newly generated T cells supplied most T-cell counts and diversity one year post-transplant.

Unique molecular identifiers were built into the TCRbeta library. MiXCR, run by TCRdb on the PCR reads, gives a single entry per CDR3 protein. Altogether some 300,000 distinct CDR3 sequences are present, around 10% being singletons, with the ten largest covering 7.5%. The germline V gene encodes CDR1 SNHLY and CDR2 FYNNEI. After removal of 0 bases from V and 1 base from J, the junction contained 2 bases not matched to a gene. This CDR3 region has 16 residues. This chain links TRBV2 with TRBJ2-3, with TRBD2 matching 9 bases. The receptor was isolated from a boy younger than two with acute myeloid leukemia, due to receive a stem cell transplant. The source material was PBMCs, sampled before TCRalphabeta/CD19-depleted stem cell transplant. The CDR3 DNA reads TGTGCCAGCAGTGAAGCCGGCGGGGGGGGCACAGATACGCAGTATTTT. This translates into CASSEAGGGGTDTQYF.